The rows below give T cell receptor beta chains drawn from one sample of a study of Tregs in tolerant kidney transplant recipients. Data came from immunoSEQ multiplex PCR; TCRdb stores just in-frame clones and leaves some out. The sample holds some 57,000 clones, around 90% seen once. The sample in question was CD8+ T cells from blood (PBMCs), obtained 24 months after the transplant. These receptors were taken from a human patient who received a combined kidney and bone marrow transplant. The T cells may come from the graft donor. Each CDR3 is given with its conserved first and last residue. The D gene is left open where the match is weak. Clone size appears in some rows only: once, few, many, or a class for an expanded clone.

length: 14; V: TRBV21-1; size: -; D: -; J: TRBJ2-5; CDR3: CASSKRQGEETQYF; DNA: TGTGCCAGCAGCAAACGACAGGGGGAAGAGACCCAGTACTTC
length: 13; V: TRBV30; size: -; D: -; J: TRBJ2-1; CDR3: CAWSAGGYNEQFF; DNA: TGTGCCTGGAGTGCCGGGGGCTACAATGAGCAGTTCTTC
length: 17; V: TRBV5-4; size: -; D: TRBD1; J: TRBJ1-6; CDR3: CASRKVTGSSYNSPLHF; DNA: TGTGCCAGCAGAAAGGTGACAGGGAGCTCCTATAATTCACCCCTCCACTTT
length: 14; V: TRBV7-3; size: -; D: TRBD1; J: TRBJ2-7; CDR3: CASSSGTGAYEQYF; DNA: TGTGCCAGCAGCTCCGGGACAGGGGCCTACGAGCAGTACTTC
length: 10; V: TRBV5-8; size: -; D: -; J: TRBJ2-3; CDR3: CASSLDTQYF; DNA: TGTGCCAGCAGCCTCGATACGCAGTATTTT
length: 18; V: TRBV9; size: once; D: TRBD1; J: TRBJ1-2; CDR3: CASSDPGQEVPFNYGYTF; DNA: TGTGCCAGCAGCGATCCGGGACAGGAGGTCCCATTTAACTATGGCTACACCTTC
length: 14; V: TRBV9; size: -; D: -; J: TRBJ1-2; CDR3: CASSVALGAYGYTF; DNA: TGTGCCAGCAGCGTAGCTCTGGGGGCATATGGCTACACCTTC
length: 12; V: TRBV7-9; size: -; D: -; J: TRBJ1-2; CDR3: CASSLTGFGYTF; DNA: TGTGCCAGCAGCTTAACAGGGTTCGGCTACACCTTC
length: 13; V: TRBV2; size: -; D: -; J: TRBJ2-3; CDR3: CASSIQGTDTQYF; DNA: TGTGCCAGCAGTATACAGGGCACAGATACGCAGTATTTT
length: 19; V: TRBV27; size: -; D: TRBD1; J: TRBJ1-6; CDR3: CASSLTGGTASSYNSPLHF; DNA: TGTGCCAGCAGTTTAACAGGGGGCACCGCCAGCTCCTATAATTCCCCCCTCCACTTT
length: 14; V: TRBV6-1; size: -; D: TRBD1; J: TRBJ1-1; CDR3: CASSEAGTGYEAFF; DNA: TGTGCCAGCAGTGAAGCAGGGACAGGGTACGAAGCTTTCTTT
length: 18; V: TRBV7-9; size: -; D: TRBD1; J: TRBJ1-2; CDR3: CASSSPRDRGHENYGYTF; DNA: TGTGCCAGCAGCTCCCCTCGGGACAGGGGGCATGAGAACTATGGCTACACCTTC
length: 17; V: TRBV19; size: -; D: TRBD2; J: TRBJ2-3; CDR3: CASSIGSSGPTTDTQYF; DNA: TGTGCCAGTAGTATAGGTAGTAGCGGGCCAACCACAGATACGCAGTATTTT
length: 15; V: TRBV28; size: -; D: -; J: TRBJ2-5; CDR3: CASSKLAATSKTQYF; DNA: TGTGCCAGCAGTAAATTAGCGGCCACATCCAAGACCCAGTACTTC
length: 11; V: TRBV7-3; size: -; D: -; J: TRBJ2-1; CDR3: CASSSTGEQFF; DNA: TGTGCCAGCAGCTCTACGGGGGAGCAGTTCTTC
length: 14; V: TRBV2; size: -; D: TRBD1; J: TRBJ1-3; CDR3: CATYTGAIGNTIYF; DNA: TGTGCCACTTATACAGGGGCGATTGGAAACACCATATATTTT
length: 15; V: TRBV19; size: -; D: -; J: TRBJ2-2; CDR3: CASSPGARGSGELFF; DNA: TGTGCCAGTAGTCCCGGGGCTAGGGGGTCCGGGGAGCTGTTTTTT
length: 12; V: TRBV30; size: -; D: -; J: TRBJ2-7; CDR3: CAWTLDSYEQYF; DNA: TGTGCCTGGACACTAGACTCCTACGAGCAGTACTTC
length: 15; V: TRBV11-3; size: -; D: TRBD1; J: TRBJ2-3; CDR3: CASSADRGGTDTQYF; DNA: TGTGCCAGCAGCGCCGACAGGGGAGGCACAGATACGCAGTATTTT
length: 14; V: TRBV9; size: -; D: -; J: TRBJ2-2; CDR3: CASSGASRTGELFF; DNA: TGTGCCAGCAGCGGTGCTAGTCGGACCGGGGAGCTGTTTTTT
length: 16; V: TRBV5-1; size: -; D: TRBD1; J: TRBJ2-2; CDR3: CASSGGTGLITGELFF; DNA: TGCGCCAGCTCAGGCGGGACAGGGCTTATCACCGGGGAGCTGTTTTTT
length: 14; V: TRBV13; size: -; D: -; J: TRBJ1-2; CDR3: CASSLQSRNYGYTF; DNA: TGTGCCAGCAGCTTACAGTCCAGAAACTATGGCTACACCTTC
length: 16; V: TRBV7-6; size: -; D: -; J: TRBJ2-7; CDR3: CASSLAEVSSPYEQYF; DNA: TGTGCCAGCAGCTTAGCGGAGGTGTCTTCCCCCTACGAGCAGTACTTC
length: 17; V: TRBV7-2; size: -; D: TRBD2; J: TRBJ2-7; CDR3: CASSHPGLAGGAYEQYF; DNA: TGTGCCAGCAGCCATCCGGGACTAGCGGGAGGGGCCTACGAGCAGTACTTC
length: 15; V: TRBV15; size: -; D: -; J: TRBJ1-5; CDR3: CATSRDRGLTQPQHF; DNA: TGTGCCACCAGCAGAGATAGGGGTTTGACTCAGCCCCAGCATTTT
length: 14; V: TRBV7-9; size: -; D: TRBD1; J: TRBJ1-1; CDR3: CASSPNRGDTEAFF; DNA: TGTGCCAGCAGTCCGAACAGGGGTGACACTGAAGCTTTCTTT
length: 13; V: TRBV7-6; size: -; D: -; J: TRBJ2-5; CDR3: CASSFREWETQYF; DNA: TGTGCCAGCAGCTTTCGGGAGTGGGAGACCCAGTACTTC